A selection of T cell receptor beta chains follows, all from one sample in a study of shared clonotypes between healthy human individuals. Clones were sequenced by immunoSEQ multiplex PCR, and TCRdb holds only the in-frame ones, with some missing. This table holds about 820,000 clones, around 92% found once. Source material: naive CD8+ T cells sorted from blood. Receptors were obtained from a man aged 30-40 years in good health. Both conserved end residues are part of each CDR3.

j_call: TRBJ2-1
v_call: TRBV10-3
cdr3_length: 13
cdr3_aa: CAIGIASYNEQFF

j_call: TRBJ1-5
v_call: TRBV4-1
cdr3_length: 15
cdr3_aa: CASSAPGQEYQPQHF

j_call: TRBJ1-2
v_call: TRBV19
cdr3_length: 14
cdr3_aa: CASSIGPGEYGYTF

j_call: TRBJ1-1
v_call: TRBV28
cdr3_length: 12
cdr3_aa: CASSFRNTEAFF

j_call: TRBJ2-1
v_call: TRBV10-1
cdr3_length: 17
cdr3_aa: CASSESTGLALYNEQFF

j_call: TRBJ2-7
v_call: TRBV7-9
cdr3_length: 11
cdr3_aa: CASSSLYEQYF

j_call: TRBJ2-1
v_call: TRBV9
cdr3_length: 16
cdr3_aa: CASSVEGGGRYNEQFF

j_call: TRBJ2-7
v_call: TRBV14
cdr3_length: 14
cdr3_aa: CASSQGTGGYEQYF

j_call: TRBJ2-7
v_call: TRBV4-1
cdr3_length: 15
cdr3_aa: CASTALAGHSYEQYF

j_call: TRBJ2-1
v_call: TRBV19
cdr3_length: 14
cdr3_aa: CASSIGTSGQEQFF

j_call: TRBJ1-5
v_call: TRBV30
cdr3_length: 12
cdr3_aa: CAWGLGNQPQHF

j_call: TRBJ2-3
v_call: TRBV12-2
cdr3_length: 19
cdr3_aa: CASRLALAGGSGGTDTQYF

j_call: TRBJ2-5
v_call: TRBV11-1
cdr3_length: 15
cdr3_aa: CASSSPLRYFGTQYF

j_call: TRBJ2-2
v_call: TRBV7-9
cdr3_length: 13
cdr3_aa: CAEERANTGELFF

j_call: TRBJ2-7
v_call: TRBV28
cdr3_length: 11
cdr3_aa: CASGTGAEQYF

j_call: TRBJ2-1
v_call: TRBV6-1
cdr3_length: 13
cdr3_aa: CASRSGQGLEQFF

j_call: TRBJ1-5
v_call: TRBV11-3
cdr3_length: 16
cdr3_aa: CASSLLGQGTNQPQHF

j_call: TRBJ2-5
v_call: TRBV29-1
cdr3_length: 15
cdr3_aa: CSVEFAFLATETQYF

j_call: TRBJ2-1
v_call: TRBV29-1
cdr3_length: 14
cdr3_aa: CSVEDELAGYEQFF

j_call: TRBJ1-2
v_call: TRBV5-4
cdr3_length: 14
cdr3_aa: CASSPGTGLGGYTF

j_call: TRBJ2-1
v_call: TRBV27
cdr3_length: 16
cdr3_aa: CASSLSEAGWGNEQFF

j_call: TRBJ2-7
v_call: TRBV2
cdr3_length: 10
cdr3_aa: CASIDDEQYF

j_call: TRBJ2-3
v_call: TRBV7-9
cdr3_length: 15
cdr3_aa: CASSPRTGIRDTQYF

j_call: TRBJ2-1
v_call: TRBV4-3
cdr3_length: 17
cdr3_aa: CASSQGRFSGPNNEQFF

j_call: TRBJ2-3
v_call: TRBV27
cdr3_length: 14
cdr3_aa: CASSLGFAADTQYF

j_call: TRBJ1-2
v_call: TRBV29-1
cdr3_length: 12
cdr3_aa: CSVDRGVGGYTF

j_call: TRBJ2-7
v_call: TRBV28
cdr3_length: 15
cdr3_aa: CASSFRGTGAYEQYF

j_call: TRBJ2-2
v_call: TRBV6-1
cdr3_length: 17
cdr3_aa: CASSEDDRAVATGELFF

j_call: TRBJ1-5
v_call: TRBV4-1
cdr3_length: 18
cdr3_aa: CASSQVETGGQGGQPQHF

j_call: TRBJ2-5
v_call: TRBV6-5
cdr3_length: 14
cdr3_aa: CASNPGQVGETQYF

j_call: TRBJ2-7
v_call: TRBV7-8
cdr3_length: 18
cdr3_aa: CASSPGLAGGIRVYEQYF

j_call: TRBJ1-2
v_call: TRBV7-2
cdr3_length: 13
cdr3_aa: CASSLEGYLGYTF

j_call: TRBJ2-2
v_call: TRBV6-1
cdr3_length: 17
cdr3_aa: CASSEARNRLHTGELFF

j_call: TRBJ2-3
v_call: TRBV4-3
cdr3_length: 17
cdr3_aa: CASSFTPSGSLTDTQYF

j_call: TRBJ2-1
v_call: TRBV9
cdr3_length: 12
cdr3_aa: CASSVGSYEQFF